This T cell receptor (beta chain) was sequenced for a study of cytomegalovirus exposure and HLA in healthy donors. Overall study findings and caveats: Most sequenced TCRs were rare (though some public TCRs occurred in many donors).

Trimming stripped 3 bases from V and 1 base from J, with 6 bases between. The CDR3 has 13 residues. The V gene's germline CDR1 is MNHEY and CDR2 SMNVEV (reference sequence). The data were produced by immunoSEQ multiplex PCR, yet TCRdb's version contains in-frame clones alone and is incomplete. The table has 140,000 to 150,000 clones, 85% to 95% seen once. Note on this clone: Its antigen remains unidentified.

The chain links TRBV27 to TRBJ1-2; the D is unclear. The TCR comes from a man between 18 and 29 years old in good health and CMV-seropositive. Material: PBMCs. The CDR3 bases are TGTGCCAGCAGTTTCAACAATAACTATGGCTACACCTTC. Protein sequence: CASSFNNNYGYTF.